This T cell receptor (beta chain) was sequenced in a study of radiotherapy plus CTLA-4 blockade in lung cancer. As for the study in general: With 25% to 40% of patients having disease control, objective responses were seen in less than 20%. Whole-study findings and limits: It was early blood T cell clone dynamics, with interferon-beta, that reportedly best predicted response. Radiotherapy with ipilimumab was followed by blood expansion of tumor-derived clones.

Sequencing was performed with immunoSEQ multiplex PCR; in TCRdb, only in-frame clones are kept and a portion is missing. The table lists roughly 86,000 clones, 83% of them singletons, with around 0.76% in the top ten. In this sample, this clone turned up a few times. Its antigen is unknown. The germline V gene encodes CDR1 SGHDT and CDR2 YYEEEE. V gave up 1 base and J gave up 6 bases, with 8 bases separating them. The CDR3 has 13 amino acids. Receiving focal radiation plus CTLA-4 blockade with ipilimumab were patients who had chemo-refractory metastatic non-small-cell lung cancer. This clonotype originated in a human donor with non-small cell lung cancer who had stable disease on radiotherapy plus ipilimumab. The rearrangement joins TRBV5-6 to TRBJ1-5; the D gene is possibly TRBD1 (6 bases). The starting material was peripheral blood, obtained from a patient treated with radiotherapy plus ipilimumab. The CDR3, as DNA: TGTGCCAGCAGCTTGCAAGGGGGTCAGCCCCAGCATTTT. This sequence encodes CASSLQGGQPQHF.